The 8 T cell receptor beta chains listed next were all sequenced from one sample in a study of Graves' ophthalmopathy and Graves' hyperthyroidism. Amplification targeted the TCR beta CDR3 regions, with RNA transcripts as the source material. A first-round RT-PCR used HTBI primers, followed by a second-round multiplex PCR. TCRdb analysed the multiplex PCR reads with MiXCR anew, one entry per CDR3 protein. The table shows hundreds of thousands of distinct CDR3 sequences, with about a fifth occurring only once. The source material was peripheral blood. Every receptor here comes from a woman under 30 with stable Graves' hyperthyroidism. Some clones in this sample may be carry-over from other donors' samples.

The chain couples TRBV9 to TRBJ2-2; D is possibly TRBD1 or TRBD2 (5 bases each). The V gene's germline CDR1 is SGDLS and CDR2 YYNGEE. The CDR3 is made up of 17 amino acids. Trimming stripped 0 bases from V and 3 bases from J, with 15 bases between. This CDR3 reads CASSVGWGTFDTGELFF. CDR3 DNA sequence: TGTGCCAGCAGCGTAGGGTGGGGGACGTTTGACACCGGGGAGCTGTTTTTT.

This clonotype was recorded many times. The chain uses TRBV28 and TRBJ2-7; D unclear. This CDR3 spans 15 amino acids. Per the germline V gene, CDR1 is MDHEN and CDR2 is SYDVKM. Trimming took off 4 bases at V and 2 bases at J, with 15 bases between the two ends. Written as DNA, the CDR3 is TGTGCCAGCAGTTCTCCCCGAACAAAGGCCTACGAGCAGTACTTC. It translates to CASSSPRTKAYEQYF.

DNA of the CDR3: TGCAGTGCTCCCCAGAGGGTGAACACTGAAGCTTTCTTT. Protein: CSAPQRVNTEAFF. J is TRBJ1-1 and V is TRBV20-1, with D unresolved. The length of the CDR3 is 13 residues. Trimming removed 5 bases at V and 0 bases at J, with 10 bases between. Germline-derived CDR1 and CDR2 are DFQATT and SNEGSKA (reference sequence).

In this sample, this clonotype turned up many times. The rearrangement joins TRBV30 to TRBJ1-2; D may be TRBD1 (6 bases). Germline values: CDR1 GTSNPN, CDR2 SVGIG (reference sequence). This CDR3 contains 13 residues. V shed 0 bases and J shed 4 bases, with 9 bases lying between them. The CDR3 here is CAWSVRGSYGYTF. The CDR3 DNA is TGTGCCTGGAGTGTAAGGGGGTCCTATGGCTACACCTTC.

This clonotype occurred many times. One end of the junction does not line up with germline, which may come from a read error. This sequence joins TRBV2 and TRBJ2-7; tentatively, D is TRBD2 (6 bases). Per the germline V gene, CDR1 is SNHLY and CDR2 is FYNNEI. The CDR3 runs 11 residues. For the CDR3, the DNA is TGTGCCAGCGGGAAGGGACTCCACTCGAACTTC. It codes for CASGKGLHSNF.

This clonotype was detected a few times. The chain has TRBV6-2 or TRBV6-3 and TRBJ1-2; TRBD1 is a possible D gene (5 bases). Germline V gene sequence: CDR1 MNHEY, CDR2 SVGEGT. V was cut by 3 bases and J by 6 bases, with 11 bases left in between. The CDR3 is made up of 13 amino acids. This chain's CDR3 is CASSYVGEDGYTF. The CDR3 region has the DNA TGTGCCAGCAGTTATGTGGGGGAAGATGGCTACACCTTC.

This clonotype was detected ten times or more. The chain has TRBV25-1 and TRBJ2-7; D may be TRBD2 (6 bases). CDR1 MGHDK and CDR2 SYGVNS come from the germline V gene. V lost 5 bases, J lost 6 bases, and 17 bases lay in between. The CDR3 is 14 amino acids. The CDR3 nucleotides read TGTGCCAGCAGTCGGGGCGGGGCTGGGGGCGAGCAGTACTTC. As protein: CASSRGGAGGEQYF.

This clonotype was observed many times. The rearrangement joins TRBV29-1 to TRBJ2-5; TRBD2 might be the D (7 bases). The CDR3 is 14 residues long. V was shortened by 4 bases and J by 5 bases, with 17 bases between the two germline ends. Germline V gene lookup returns CDR1 SQVTM and CDR2 ANQGSEA. The CDR3 DNA is TGCAGCGTTGCTTTACAACAGGGAGGGGAGACCCAGTACTTC. As protein: CSVALQQGGETQYF.